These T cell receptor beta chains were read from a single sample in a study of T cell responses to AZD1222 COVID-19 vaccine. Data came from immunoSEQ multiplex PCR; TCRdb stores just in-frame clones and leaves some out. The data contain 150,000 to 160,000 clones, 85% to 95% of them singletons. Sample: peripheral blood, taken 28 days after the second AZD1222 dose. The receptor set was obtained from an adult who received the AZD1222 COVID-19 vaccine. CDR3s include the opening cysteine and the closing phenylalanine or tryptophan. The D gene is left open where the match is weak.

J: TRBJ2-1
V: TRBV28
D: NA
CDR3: CASTPRGGPGAYNEQFF

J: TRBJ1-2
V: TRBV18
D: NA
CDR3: CASSDSLYYGYTF

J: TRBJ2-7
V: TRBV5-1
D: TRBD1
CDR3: CASSPDRSSYEQYF

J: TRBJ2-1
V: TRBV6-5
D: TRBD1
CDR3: CASRGQGASSEQFF

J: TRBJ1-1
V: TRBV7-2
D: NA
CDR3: CASSLGRNTEAFF

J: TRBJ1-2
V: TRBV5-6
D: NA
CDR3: CASSRGHENLLDYGYTF

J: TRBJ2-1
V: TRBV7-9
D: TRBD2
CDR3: CASRSGTSHNEQFF

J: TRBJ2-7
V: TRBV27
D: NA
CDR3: CASSFRRGYEQYF

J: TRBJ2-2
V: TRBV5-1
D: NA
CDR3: CASSFDGIGELFF

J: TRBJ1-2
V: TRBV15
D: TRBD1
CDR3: CATGTGYGYTF

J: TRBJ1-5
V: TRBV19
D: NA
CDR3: CASEGMAQPQHF

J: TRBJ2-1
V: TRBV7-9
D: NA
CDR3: CASSPTKRRDGHNEQFF

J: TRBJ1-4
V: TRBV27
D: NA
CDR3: CASSFGYSGEKLFF

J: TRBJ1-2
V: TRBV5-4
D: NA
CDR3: CASSKALRGPLDGYTF

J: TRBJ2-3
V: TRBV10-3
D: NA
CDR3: CAISGRGLSSTDTQYF

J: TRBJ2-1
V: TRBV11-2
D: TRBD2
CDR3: CASSSRTSKYVHEQFF

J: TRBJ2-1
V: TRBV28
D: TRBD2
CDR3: CASSSTPSGRAREQFF

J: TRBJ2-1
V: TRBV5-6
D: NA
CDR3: CASSLAGPYNEQFF

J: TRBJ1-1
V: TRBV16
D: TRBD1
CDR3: CASSPLGPGTGSTEAFF

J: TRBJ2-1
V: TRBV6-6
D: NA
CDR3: CASRRGESYNEQFF

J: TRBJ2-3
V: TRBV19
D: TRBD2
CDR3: CASSRLAGEGTDTQYF

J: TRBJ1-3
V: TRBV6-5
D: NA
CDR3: CASSGDPGNTIYF

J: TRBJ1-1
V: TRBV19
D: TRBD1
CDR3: CASTLGQGLNTEAFF

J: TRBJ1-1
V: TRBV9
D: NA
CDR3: CASSVGMNTEAFF

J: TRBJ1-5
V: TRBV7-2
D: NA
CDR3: CASSSHGNQPQHF

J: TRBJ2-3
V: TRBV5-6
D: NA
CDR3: CASSFWGARTDTQYF

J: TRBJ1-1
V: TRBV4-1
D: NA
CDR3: CASSQEGRKMEAFF

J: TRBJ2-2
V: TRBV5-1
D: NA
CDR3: CASSTGPGELFF

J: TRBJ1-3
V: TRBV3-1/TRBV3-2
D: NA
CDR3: CASSQGHGSGNTIYF

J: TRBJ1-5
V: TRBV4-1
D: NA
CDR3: CASSSLVGLGQPQHF

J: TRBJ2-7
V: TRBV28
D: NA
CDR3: CASGSAPYEQYF

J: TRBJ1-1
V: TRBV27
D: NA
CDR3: CASILVKGTRNTEAFF

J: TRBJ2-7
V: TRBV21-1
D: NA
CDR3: CASSNIRGVDEQYF

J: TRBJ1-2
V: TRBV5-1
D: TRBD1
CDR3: CASSLVKSRGRFGYTF

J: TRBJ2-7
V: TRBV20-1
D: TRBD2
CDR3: CSASTWTSGIEQYF

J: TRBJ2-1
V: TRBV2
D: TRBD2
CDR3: CASSSRTSGYNEQFF

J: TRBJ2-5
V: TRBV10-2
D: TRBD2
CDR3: CASSEWGTSETQYF

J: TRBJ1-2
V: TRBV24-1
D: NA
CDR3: CATSDPGRNGYTF

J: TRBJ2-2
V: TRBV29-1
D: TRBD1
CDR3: CSARTGVDTGELFF

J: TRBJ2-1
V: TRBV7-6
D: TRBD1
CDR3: CASSIRDRRNEQFF

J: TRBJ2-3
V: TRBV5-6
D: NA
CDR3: CASSLDAFSGPQYF

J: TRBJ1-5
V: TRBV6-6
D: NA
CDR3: CASSQTRFQHQPQHF

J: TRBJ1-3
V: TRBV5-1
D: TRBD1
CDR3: CASSSSRDRGPALVSGNTIYF

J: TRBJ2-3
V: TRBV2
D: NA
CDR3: CASNPGGSTDTQYF

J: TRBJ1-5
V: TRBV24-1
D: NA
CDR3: CATSPARANQPQHF

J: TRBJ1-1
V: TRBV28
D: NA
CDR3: CASSLGVMQVMNTEAFF

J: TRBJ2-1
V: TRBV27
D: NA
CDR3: CASSRLGYNEQFF

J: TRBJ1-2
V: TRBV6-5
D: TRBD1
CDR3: CASSYSSRGLAGYTF

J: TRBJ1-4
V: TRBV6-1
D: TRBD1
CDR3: CASSEGGTAEKLFF

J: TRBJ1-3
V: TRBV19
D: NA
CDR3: CASSISLSGNTIYF